Listed here are 15 T cell receptor beta chains from one sample, sequenced in a study of neoadjuvant nivolumab and ipilimumab in lung cancer. Data came from immunoSEQ multiplex PCR; TCRdb stores just in-frame clones and leaves some out. Of about 490 clones in the sample, 80% to 90% are singletons; the top ten hold about 13%. The sample consisted of tumor tissue, taken before neoadjuvant nivolumab, alone or with ipilimumab. These receptors were taken from an adult with non-small cell lung cancer.

The chain couples TRBV6-5 to TRBJ2-7, with 9 bases that match TRBD1. Trimming took 0 bases from V and 4 from J; bases not matched to a gene: 4. Germline V gives CDR1 MNHEY, CDR2 SVGAGI. CDR3 length: 15 amino acids. The CDR3 DNA follows: TGTGCCAGCAGTTACTCGCGAGGGACAGGGTACGAGCAGTACTTC. It codes for CASSYSRGTGYEQYF.

This chain joins TRBV7-2 and TRBJ2-1, with D perhaps TRBD2 (6 bases). The CDR3 extends over 13 amino acids. With 8 bases removed from V and 7 bases from J, the gap between germline ends came to 15 bases. In germline, CDR1 is SGHTA, CDR2 FQGNSA. The CDR3 loop reads CASGTGAANEQFF. The CDR3 DNA follows: TGTGCCAGCGGCACGGGAGCAGCGAATGAGCAGTTCTTC.

The chain links TRBV7-3 to TRBJ2-1, with D possibly TRBD2 on 6 matching bases. Germline V lookup: CDR1 SGHTA, CDR2 FQGTGA. CDR3 length: 15 amino acids. V lost 1 base and J 7 bases, leaving 14 bases between the germline ends. The CDR3 spells CASSLNGGGKNEQFF. The CDR3 DNA is TGTGCCAGCAGCTTAAACGGGGGAGGTAAGAATGAGCAGTTCTTC.

V and J are TRBV9 and TRBJ2-7; a possible D gene is TRBD2 (7 bases). The CDR3 runs 17 residues. The germline V gene encodes CDR1 SGDLS and CDR2 YYNGEE. The V end lost 3 bases, the J end lost 5 bases, and 24 bases lay between the germline ends. The CDR3 protein is CASSARGRGAKGDEQYF. The CDR3 region has the DNA TGTGCCAGCAGCGCCCGTGGGAGGGGGGCTAAGGGAGACGAGCAGTACTTC.

The chain recombines TRBV27 with TRBJ1-3, with unresolved D. In germline, CDR1 is MNHEY, CDR2 SMNVEV (reference sequence). This CDR3 region has 17 residues. V dropped 6 bases and J dropped 0 bases, with 18 bases sitting between them. The CDR3 nucleotides read TGTGCCAGCAGCACCCGGCCAACCCCCCTCTCTGGAAACACCATATATTTT. Protein sequence: CASSTRPTPLSGNTIYF.

The sample holds one count of this clone. The V gene is TRBV6-1, the J gene TRBJ1-3; D is ambiguous. Germline assignment: CDR1 MNHNS and CDR2 SASEGT. The CDR3 sequence is 13 residues long. The ends were cut back, 0 bases at V and 4 bases at J, with 4 bases in the middle. In nucleotides, the CDR3 is TGTGCCAGCAGTGAAGCTCGGGGAAACACCATATATTTT. The encoded protein is CASSEARGNTIYF.

The rearrangement joins TRBV15 to TRBJ2-3, with TRBD1 identical over 7 bases. Germline assignment: CDR1 LNHNV and CDR2 YYDKDF (reference sequence). The CDR3 loop spans 17 amino acids. Unmatched junction bases numbered 15, after V lost 9 bases and J lost 0 bases. The CDR3 bases are TGTGCCACTTCAAGAGGGGGCAGGTTTGCTAGCACAGATACGCAGTATTTT. Translated, it gives CATSRGGRFASTDTQYF.

This sequence joins TRBV30 and TRBJ1-4; 8 bases are shared with TRBD1. The CDR3 consists of 15 residues. J was trimmed by 6 bases and V by 3 bases; bases with no gene match: 9. In germline, CDR1 is GTSNPN, CDR2 SVGIG (reference sequence). CDR3 in amino acids: CAWRPRDRNYEKLFF. Here the CDR3 DNA reads TGTGCCTGGAGGCCTAGGGACAGGAATTATGAAAAACTGTTTTTT.

In its sample, this clone was seen a few times. V is TRBV5-1 and J is TRBJ1-2, with D hard to call. The CDR3 runs to 14 residues. V was trimmed by 2 bases and J by 0 bases, leaving 8 bases between them. From germline, CDR1 is SGHRS and CDR2 YFSETQ. CDR3 in amino acids: CASSFETPNYGYTF. The CDR3 nucleotides read TGCGCCAGCAGCTTTGAAACGCCTAACTATGGCTACACCTTC.

The rearrangement links TRBV10-1 to TRBJ2-5; weak D call: TRBD2 (6 bases). The V and J ends lost 4 bases and 5 bases respectively, with 17 bases between them. This CDR3 comprises 15 residues. Germline V CDR1 and CDR2: WNHNN, SYGVQD (reference sequence). The CDR3, as DNA: TGCGCCAGCAGTGTTACAAAGGGTGGAGGGGAGACCCAGTACTTC. It encodes CASSVTKGGGETQYF.

V is TRBV12-5 and J is TRBJ1-4; maybe TRBD1 (5 bases). CDR1 and CDR2 (germline): LGHNT, FRNRAP. The germline V and J ends were trimmed by 3 bases and 4 bases, with 15 bases remaining between them. There are 16 residues in the CDR3. The CDR3: CASGFSKRGFNEKLFF. CDR3 bases: TGTGCTAGTGGTTTTTCTAAACGGGGGTTTAATGAAAAACTGTTTTTT.

The rearrangement links TRBV13 to TRBJ2-6, with 8 bases lining up with TRBD1. CDR1 is PRHDT and CDR2 is FYEKMQ in the germline V gene (reference sequence). This CDR3 contains 18 residues. J was trimmed by 4 bases and V by 5 bases; bases with no gene match: 13. CDR3 protein: CASSRGQGVTGGANVLTF. CDR3 sequence (DNA): TGTGCCAGCAGCCGCGGACAGGGCGTAACAGGGGGGGCCAACGTCCTGACTTTC. The full variable domain, in which reference TRBV13 and TRBJ2-6 provide the parts outside the CDR3, is AAGVIQSPRHLIKEKRETATLKCYPIPRHDTVYWYQQGPGQDPQFLISFYEKMQSDKGSIPDRFSAQQFSDYHSELNMSSLELGDSALYFCASSRGQGVTGGANVLTFGAGSRLTVL.

This clone was counted a single time. The J gene is TRBJ2-2, the V gene TRBV19, with D possibly matching TRBD1 (5 bases). Germline V gives CDR1 LNHDA, CDR2 SQIVND (reference sequence). This CDR3 comprises 18 residues. The germline V and J ends were trimmed by 3 bases and 6 bases, with 23 bases remaining between them. CDR3 protein: CASSMSRWGRSLAGELFF. CDR3 DNA: TGTGCCAGTAGTATGTCTCGATGGGGCCGCTCCTTAGCCGGGGAGCTGTTTTTT.

The chain combines TRBV11-2 with TRBJ1-2; no reliable D call. The CDR3 is made up of 16 amino acids. V lost 0 bases to trimming and J lost 4 bases, with 15 bases between them. In germline, CDR1 is SGHAT, CDR2 FQNNGV. CDR3 sequence: CASSLEVDGEGYGYTF. In DNA, the CDR3 is TGTGCCAGCAGCTTAGAGGTTGATGGCGAGGGCTATGGCTACACCTTC.

This chain connects TRBV6-1 to TRBJ1-1, with D possibly TRBD1 on 5 matching bases. Trimming cost V 8 bases and J 5 bases, with 9 bases left between them. This CDR3 region has 11 residues. Looked up from germline, CDR1 is MNHNS and CDR2 is SASEGT. Here the CDR3 reads CASLDITEAFF. The CDR3 DNA follows: TGTGCCAGCCTGGACATTACTGAAGCTTTCTTT.